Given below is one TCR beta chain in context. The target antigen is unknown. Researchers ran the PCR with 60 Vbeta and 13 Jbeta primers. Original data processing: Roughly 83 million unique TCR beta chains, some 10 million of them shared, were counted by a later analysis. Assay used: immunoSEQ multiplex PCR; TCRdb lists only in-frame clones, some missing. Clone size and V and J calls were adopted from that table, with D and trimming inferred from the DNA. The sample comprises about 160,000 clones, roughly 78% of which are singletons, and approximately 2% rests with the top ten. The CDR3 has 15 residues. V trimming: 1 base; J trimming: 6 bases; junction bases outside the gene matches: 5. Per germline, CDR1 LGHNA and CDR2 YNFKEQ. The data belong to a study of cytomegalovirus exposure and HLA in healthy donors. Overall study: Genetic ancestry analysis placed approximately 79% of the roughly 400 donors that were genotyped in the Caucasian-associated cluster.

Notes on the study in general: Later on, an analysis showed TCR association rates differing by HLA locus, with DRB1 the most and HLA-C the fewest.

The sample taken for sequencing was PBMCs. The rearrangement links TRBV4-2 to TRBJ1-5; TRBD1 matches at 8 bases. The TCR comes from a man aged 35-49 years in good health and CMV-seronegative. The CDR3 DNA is TGTGCCAGCAGCCAAGGAACAGGGGGATCTCAGCCCCAGCATTTT. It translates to CASSQGTGGSQPQHF.